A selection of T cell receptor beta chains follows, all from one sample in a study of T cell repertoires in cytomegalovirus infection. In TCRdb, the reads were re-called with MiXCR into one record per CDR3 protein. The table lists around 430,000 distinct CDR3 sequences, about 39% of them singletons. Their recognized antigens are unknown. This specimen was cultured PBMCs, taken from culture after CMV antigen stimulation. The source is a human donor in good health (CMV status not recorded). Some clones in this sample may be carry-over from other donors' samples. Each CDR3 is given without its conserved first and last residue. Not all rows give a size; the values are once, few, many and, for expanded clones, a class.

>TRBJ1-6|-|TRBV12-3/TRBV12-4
ASSLKRVSTLH
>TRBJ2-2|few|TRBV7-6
ASSLRWTENTGELF
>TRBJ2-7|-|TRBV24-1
ATSDSKQGGDEQY
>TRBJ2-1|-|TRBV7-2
ASSPRAAYNEQF
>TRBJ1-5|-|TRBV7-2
ASSVTARDQPQH
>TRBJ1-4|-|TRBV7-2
ASSSTLSNNEKLF
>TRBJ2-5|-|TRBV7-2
ASSLLTGSGETQY
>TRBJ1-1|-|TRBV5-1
ASSLQAGGMGTEAF
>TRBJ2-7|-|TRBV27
ASSRGSGYEQY
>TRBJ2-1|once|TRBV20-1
SARQGAGEQF
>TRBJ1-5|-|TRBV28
ASSTGLVNQPQH
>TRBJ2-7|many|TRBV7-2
ASSLTSGSSYEQY
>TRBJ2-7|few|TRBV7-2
ASSLGSPGQLSYEQY
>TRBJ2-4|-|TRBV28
ASSKQGVSDVKNIQY
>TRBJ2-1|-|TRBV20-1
SARPTSGGDEQF
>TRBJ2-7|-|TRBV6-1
ASSPLGNEQY
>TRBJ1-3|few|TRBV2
ASSATGGPGNTIY